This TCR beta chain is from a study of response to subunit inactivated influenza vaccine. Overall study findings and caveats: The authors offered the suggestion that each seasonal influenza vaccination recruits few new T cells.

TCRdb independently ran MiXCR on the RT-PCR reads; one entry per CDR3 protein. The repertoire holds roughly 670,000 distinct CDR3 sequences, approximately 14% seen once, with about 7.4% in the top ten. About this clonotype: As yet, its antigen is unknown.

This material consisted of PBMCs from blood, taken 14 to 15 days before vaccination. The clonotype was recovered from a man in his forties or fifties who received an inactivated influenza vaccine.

Here the CDR3 reads CASSTELNTEAFF. The CDR3 DNA sequence: TGTGCCAGCAGTACAGAGTTGAACACTGAAGCTTTCTTT. The chain uses TRBV6-4 and TRBJ1-1; no reliable D call. Trimming removed 5 bases at V and 0 bases at J, with 7 bases between. Germline lookup yields CDR1 MRHNA and CDR2 SNTAGT. The CDR3 is 13 amino acids.